These 2 T cell receptor beta chains were sequenced from one sample in a study of metastatic and nonmetastatic thyroid tumors. Before thyroid surgery, none of the patients had received any treatment. TCRdb redid the clone calls on the PCR reads using MiXCR. Of 72,000 or so clones listed, around 19% are singletons. The sequencing input was blood. These TCRs come from a female donor with papillary thyroid cancer or a benign thyroid nodule (not recorded which). Some clones in this sample may be carry-over from other donors' samples.

The chain combines TRBV7-2 with TRBJ2-5; D is perhaps TRBD1 (5 bases). Germline assignment: CDR1 SGHTA and CDR2 FQGNSA. This CDR3 contains 11 residues. V was clipped by 11 bases and J by 5 bases, with 12 bases between them. The CDR3 nucleotides are TGTGCCGACAGCCGGGCCGAGACCCAGTACTTC. This gives the protein CADSRAETQYF. Full variable domain (outside the CDR3, taken from reference TRBV7-2 and TRBJ2-5): GAGVSQSPSNKVTEKGKDVELRCDPISGHTALYWYRQSLGQGLEFLIYFQGNSAPDKSGLPSDRFSAERTGGSVSTLTIQRTQQEDSAVYLCADSRAETQYFGPGTRLLVL.

The V gene is TRBV11-2, the J gene TRBJ1-1; D is unresolved. V was shortened by 3 bases and J by 1 base, with 15 bases between the two germline ends. The V gene's germline CDR1 is SGHAT and CDR2 FQNNGV. The CDR3 runs to 16 residues. In DNA, the CDR3 is TGTGCCAGCAGCTTGTCGGCTCCCTATGGGAACACTGAAGCTTTCTTT. The encoded protein is CASSLSAPYGNTEAFF.